The 15 T cell receptor beta chains below come from one sample, sequenced in a study of identical twins. One entry per CDR3 protein, called by TCRdb with MiXCR from the 5' RACE reads. The sample comprises roughly 690,000 distinct CDR3 sequences, less than 7% of which are singletons, and around 1.9% rests with the top ten. Sequenced input: naive T cells sorted from blood. Receptors were obtained from a man younger than 30 in good health.

This clonotype was detected many times. The V gene is TRBV12-3 or TRBV12-4, the J gene TRBJ2-1; TRBD2 is a possible D gene (6 bases). The germline V and J ends were trimmed by 7 bases and 4 bases, with 14 bases remaining between them. This CDR3 contains 14 residues. For the CDR3, the DNA is TGTGCCAGCAAAGGGGCGGGATCATACAATGAGCAGTTCTTC. Encoded protein: CASKGAGSYNEQFF.

In its sample, this clonotype was seen a few times. V gene TRBV27 combines with J gene TRBJ2-4; 8 bases are shared with TRBD1. The J segment lost 3 bases and the V segment lost 6 bases, leaving 4 bases of the junction unmatched. The CDR3 has 14 residues. CDR1 MNHEY and CDR2 SMNVEV come from the germline V gene (reference sequence). The CDR3 loop reads CASRQGAHKNIQYF. The CDR3 DNA reads TGTGCCAGCAGGCAGGGGGCGCACAAAAACATTCAGTACTTC.

This clonotype was seen a handful of times. The rearrangement joins TRBV6-1 to TRBJ2-7, with TRBD1 identical over 10 bases. The germline CDR1 and CDR2 sequences are MNHNS and SASEGT. Trimming took 4 bases from V and 4 from J; bases not matched to a gene: 7. The CDR3 spans 15 residues. The CDR3 loop reads CASSVQPGQGYEQYF. CDR3 nucleotides: TGTGCCAGCAGTGTCCAACCGGGACAGGGGTACGAGCAGTACTTC.

This clonotype was seen a handful of times. The V gene is TRBV28, the J gene TRBJ2-1; 8 nucleotides align to TRBD1. The J segment lost 6 bases and the V segment lost 5 bases, leaving 6 bases of the junction unmatched. Germline CDR1 MDHEN, CDR2 SYDVKM. The CDR3 has 14 residues. CDR3 nucleotides: TGTGCCAGCAGTCCGACTGACAGGGGCAATGAGCAGTTCTTC. Translating it yields CASSPTDRGNEQFF.

CDR3 DNA sequence: TGTGCCAGCAGCTCTCTCCCGGGACAGGGGGCAGATACGCAGTATTTT. This codes for CASSSLPGQGADTQYF. This sequence joins TRBV7-9 and TRBJ2-3, with 11 bases aligning to TRBD1. Germline V gene sequence: CDR1 SEHNR, CDR2 FQNEAQ (reference sequence). The CDR3 is 16 residues long. J lost 4 bases, V lost 4 bases, and 7 bases had no gene match.

This clonotype was recorded a few times. The rearrangement uses TRBV29-1 and TRBJ2-1, with a possible D match to TRBD2 (6 bases). The CDR3 runs 12 residues. Trimming took off 3 bases at V and 8 bases at J, with 11 bases between the two ends. CDR1 and CDR2 from the germline V gene are SQVTM and ANQGSEA. CDR3 bases: TGCAGCGTTGAGGGACGGAGGGATGAGCAGTTCTTC. It is translated as CSVEGRRDEQFF.

This clonotype was counted at least ten times. The chain carries TRBV7-2 and TRBJ2-2; 9 bases are a match to TRBD2. V gave up 2 bases and J gave up 7 bases; unmatched junction bases: 8. Looked up from germline, CDR1 is SGHTA and CDR2 is FQGNSA. This CDR3 contains 16 residues. The CDR3 DNA reads TGTGCCAGCAGCTTATTGAGGACTAGCGTACTCGGGGAGCTGTTTTTT. Its translation: CASSLLRTSVLGELFF.

This clonotype was seen at least ten times. The chain recombines TRBV12-3 or TRBV12-4 with TRBJ2-1; D perhaps matches TRBD2 (6 bases). This CDR3 has 12 amino acids. The V and J ends lost 6 bases and 14 bases respectively, with 17 bases between them. CDR3 loop: CASSFRLVGEFF. The CDR3 bases are TGTGCCAGCAGCTTCCGACTAGTGGGAGAGTTCTTC.

There are many counts of this clonotype. This chain connects TRBV29-1 to TRBJ2-7; 9 bases align to TRBD1. Unmatched junction bases numbered 4, after V lost 4 bases and J lost 3 bases. Germline V gene lookup returns CDR1 SQVTM and CDR2 ANQGSEA. The CDR3 covers 13 residues. CDR3 sequence: CSVGAGQGYEQYF. The CDR3 coding sequence is TGCAGCGTTGGCGCGGGACAGGGCTACGAGCAGTACTTC.

The chain couples TRBV29-1 to TRBJ1-1, with 9 bases matching TRBD1. The ends lost 6 bases at V and 4 bases at J; junction bases unmatched: 3. The CDR3 runs to 12 residues. CDR1 is SQVTM and CDR2 is ANQGSEA in the germline V gene. The CDR3 loop is CSVYRGLTEAFF. As DNA, the CDR3 is TGCAGCGTCTACAGGGGGCTCACTGAAGCTTTCTTT.

The J gene is TRBJ2-3, the V gene TRBV7-8; 7 bases are a match to TRBD2. The CDR3 spans 16 residues. Germline CDR1 reads SGHVS; CDR2 reads FQNEAQ. The V segment lost 3 bases and the J segment 0 bases; nucleotides outside the gene matches: 6. CDR3 in DNA: TGTGCCAGCAGCTTTATGAGCGGGGTTAGCACAGATACGCAGTATTTT. Its protein is CASSFMSGVSTDTQYF.

This clonotype has only a few counts. The J gene is TRBJ2-5, the V gene TRBV3-1; D unclear. V gave up 0 bases and J gave up 5 bases, with 7 bases separating them. The CDR3 is made up of 13 amino acids. CDR1 LGHDT and CDR2 YNNKEL come from the germline V gene (reference sequence). CDR3 sequence reads: CASSQEFGETQYF. For the CDR3, the DNA is TGTGCCAGCAGCCAAGAATTTGGGGAGACCCAGTACTTC.

This clonotype was seen ten or more times. This rearrangement joins TRBV28 to TRBJ2-1; D is perhaps TRBD1 (6 bases). CDR1 and CDR2 from the germline V gene are MDHEN and SYDVKM. Trimming removed 5 bases at V and 2 bases at J, with 10 bases between. The CDR3 spans 14 residues. The CDR3 sequence: CASSTGIPYNEQFF. For the CDR3, the DNA is TGTGCCAGCAGTACAGGGATCCCCTACAATGAGCAGTTCTTC.

In its sample, this clonotype was seen many times. V gene TRBV6-5 combines with J gene TRBJ2-4, with D unclear. Germline CDR1 is MNHEY and CDR2 is SVGAGI. Trimming left V 0 bases short and J 3 bases short, with 6 bases between. CDR3 length: 14 amino acids. CDR3: CASSYSRDKNIQYF. The CDR3 bases are TGTGCCAGCAGTTACTCGCGCGACAAAAACATTCAGTACTTC.

There are many counts of this clonotype. The chain's CDR3 is CASSLGLFRTGGEETQYF. The CDR3 region has the DNA TGTGCCAGCAGCTTAGGTTTATTCAGGACAGGGGGCGAAGAGACCCAGTACTTC. The chain links TRBV11-2 to TRBJ2-5, with 11 bases matching TRBD1. Per the germline V gene, CDR1 is SGHAT and CDR2 is FQNNGV. J gave up 3 bases and V 1 base, and 10 bases lay outside the gene matches. This CDR3 is built from 18 residues.